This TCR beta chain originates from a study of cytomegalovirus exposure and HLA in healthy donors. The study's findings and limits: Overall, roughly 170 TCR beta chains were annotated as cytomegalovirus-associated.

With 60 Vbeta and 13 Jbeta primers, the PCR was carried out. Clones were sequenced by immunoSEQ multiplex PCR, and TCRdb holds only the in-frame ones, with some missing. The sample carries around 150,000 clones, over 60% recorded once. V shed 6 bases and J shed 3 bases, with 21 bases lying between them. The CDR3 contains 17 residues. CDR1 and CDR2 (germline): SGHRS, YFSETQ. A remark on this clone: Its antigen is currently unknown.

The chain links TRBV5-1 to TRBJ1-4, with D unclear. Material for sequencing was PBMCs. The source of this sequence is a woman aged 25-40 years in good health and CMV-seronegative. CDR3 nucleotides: TGCGCCAGCACCCCCGCCTACGCCGGTGTGTCTAATGAAAAACTGTTTTTT. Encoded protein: CASTPAYAGVSNEKLFF. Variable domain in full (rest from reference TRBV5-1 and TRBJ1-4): KAGVTQTPRYLIKTRGQQVTLSCSPISGHRSVSWYQQTPGQGLQFLFEYFSETQRNKGNFPGRFSGRQFSNSRSEMNVSTLELGDSALYLCASTPAYAGVSNEKLFFGSGTQLSVL.